Reported below is one T cell receptor beta chain. Antigen unknown. These data belong to a study of OX40 agonist ivuxolimab in advanced cancers. Overall study context: The dose-escalation cohort had hepatocellular carcinoma, melanoma, renal cell or head and neck cancer. General study findings and limits: At 0.1 to 3.0 mg/kg and by week 6, CD4+ and CD8+ T cells in the blood had expanded clonally. Low clonal expansion, among the lowest seen, marked partial responders at 0.1-3.0 mg/kg. Researchers report that CD8+ T cells had, on average, more expanded clones than CD4+.

Germline V CDR1 and CDR2: MNHNS, SASEGT. Trimming took 8 bases from V and 0 from J; bases not matched to a gene: 5. CDR3 length: 15 residues. This table comes from immunoSEQ multiplex PCR, and its TCRdb copy is limited to in-frame clones, with some not included. Altogether tens of thousands of clones are present, nearly 90% being singletons, with the ten largest covering under 70%. Sequencing used CD4+ or CD8+ T cells sorted from blood, obtained in a trial of the OX40 agonist ivuxolimab. The chain uses TRBV6-1 and TRBJ1-5; 9 bases agree with TRBD1. This receptor was obtained from an adult with an advanced solid tumor such as melanoma, head and neck, liver or kidney cancer. CDR3 residues: CASLWTGDSNQPQHF. In DNA, the CDR3 is TGTGCCAGCCTGTGGACAGGGGATAGCAATCAGCCCCAGCATTTT.